The clone carrying this T cell receptor (beta chain) is a singleton in its sample. Time point in this sample: cycle 4 day 1 (C4D1), after 6 weeks of nivolumab. No patient escaped relapse after autologous stem cell transplantation, and brentuximab vedotin exposure varied. The sample is drawn from a study of PD-1 blockade in classical Hodgkin lymphoma. This CDR3 is built from 15 residues. Trimming removed 7 bases from V and 3 bases from J, with 18 bases in between. In germline, CDR1 is MNHEY, CDR2 SMNVEV (reference sequence). Assay: immunoSEQ multiplex PCR; the TCRdb copy retains only in-frame clones and omits some. Among about 92,000 clones listed, 83% were seen once.

The origin of this receptor is a human donor with classical Hodgkin lymphoma. The sequences come from peripheral blood mononuclear cells (PBMCs), collected before the fourth cycle of nivolumab. This sequence joins TRBV27 and TRBJ2-5, with D maybe TRBD2 (5 bases). The CDR3 here is CASTIHLQEEETQYF. CDR3 in DNA: TGTGCCAGCACCATCCATCTTCAGGAGGAAGAGACCCAGTACTTC.